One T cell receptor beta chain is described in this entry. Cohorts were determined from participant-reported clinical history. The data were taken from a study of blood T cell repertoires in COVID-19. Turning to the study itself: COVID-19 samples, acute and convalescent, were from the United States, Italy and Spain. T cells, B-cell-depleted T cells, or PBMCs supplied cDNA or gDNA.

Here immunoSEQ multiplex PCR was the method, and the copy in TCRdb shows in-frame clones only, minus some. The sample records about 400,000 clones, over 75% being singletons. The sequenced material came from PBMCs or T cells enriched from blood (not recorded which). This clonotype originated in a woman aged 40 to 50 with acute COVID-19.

CDR3 amino acids: CASSQTSDTQYF. As DNA, the CDR3 is TGCGCCAGCAGCCAGACTTCAGATACGCAGTATTTT. The rearrangement joins TRBV4-1 to TRBJ2-3; D ambiguous. The length of the CDR3 is 12 residues. Trimming took off 3 bases at V and 4 bases at J, with 5 bases between the two ends. Germline lookup yields CDR1 MGHRA and CDR2 YSYEKL.